The 32 T cell receptor beta chains presented below share a single source sample, sequenced in a study of shared clonotypes between healthy human individuals. The method was immunoSEQ multiplex PCR; TCRdb's version includes in-frame clones alone and lacks a portion of them. The sample has a few million clones; around nine tenths are singletons. Sequencing was performed on naive CD4+ T cells sorted from blood. As to subset: CD45RA+ positively selected. The receptors shown here come from a man between 18 and 35 years old in good health.

V is TRBV21-1 and J is TRBJ2-1. TRBV21-1 is termed a pseudogene. This CDR3 region has 15 residues. The CDR3 bases are TGTGCCAGCAGCAAAGGCCCAAAAGTTCACAATGAGCAGTTCTTC. Translated: CASSKGPKVHNEQFF.

This sequence joins TRBV6-1 and TRBJ2-7; D is possibly TRBD1 or TRBD2 (6 bases each). Deletions cut 6 bases from V and 11 bases from J, with 20 bases between. This CDR3 has 13 residues. CDR1 is MNHNS, CDR2 SASEGT, per germline. The CDR3 nucleotides are TGTGCCAGCAGGCCTGGAGGGGGGCGGGTAGAGTACTTC. The encoded protein is CASRPGGGRVEYF.

The rearrangement links TRBV5-6 to TRBJ1-6; D perhaps matches TRBD1 (6 bases). The CDR3 has 15 residues. Germline V lookup: CDR1 SGHDT, CDR2 YYEEEE. Trimming removed 0 bases at V and 9 bases at J, with 13 bases between. The CDR3 bases are TGTGCCAGCAGCTTGGTGATTCAGGGGACTTCACCCCTCCACTTT. Translation: CASSLVIQGTSPLHF.

For this clone: At one end the junction does not follow the germline gene, possibly because of a read error. The chain employs TRBV7-7 and TRBJ1-6, with D uncertain. Per the germline V gene, CDR1 is SSHAT and CDR2 is FNYEAQ (reference sequence). CDR3 length: 13 residues. CDR3: CASSLGLNSPLHF. The CDR3 DNA follows: TGTGCTAGCAGCTTAGGCCTTAATTCACCCCTCCACTTT.

The chain is built from TRBV30 and TRBJ2-1; 9 nucleotides align to TRBD2. The CDR3 is made up of 17 amino acids. The J segment lost 2 bases and the V segment lost 4 bases, leaving 12 bases of the junction unmatched. Germline-derived CDR1 and CDR2 are GTSNPN and SVGIG (reference sequence). The CDR3 region is CAWTRTKSGRPYNEQFF. CDR3 nucleotide sequence: TGTGCCTGGACACGAACAAAGAGCGGGAGGCCCTACAATGAGCAGTTCTTC.

The chain has TRBV10-3 and TRBJ2-3; D is unresolved. Germline values: CDR1 ENHRY, CDR2 SYGVKD. Trimming cost V 10 bases and J 0 bases, with 5 bases left between them. This CDR3 is built from 11 residues. This CDR3 is CATASTDTQYF. The DNA for the CDR3 is TGTGCCACCGCAAGCACAGATACGCAGTATTTT.

This clone turned up a few times. CDR3 region: CAISDLGESPLHF. CDR3 DNA: TGTGCCATCAGCGATTTAGGGGAATCACCCCTCCACTTT. V usage is TRBV10-3 and J usage is TRBJ1-6; D is possibly TRBD1 (5 bases). Germline V gene sequence: CDR1 ENHRY, CDR2 SYGVKD. This CDR3 contains 13 residues. Deletions cut 6 bases from V and 10 bases from J, with 13 bases between.

The V gene is TRBV5-4, the J gene TRBJ2-2; 10 nucleotides agree with TRBD2. The ends lost 3 bases at V and 1 base at J; junction bases unmatched: 3. CDR3 size: 16 residues. Germline V lookup: CDR1 SGHNT, CDR2 YYREEE (reference sequence). This chain's CDR3 is CASSSGLAENTGELFF. The CDR3 DNA follows: TGTGCCAGCAGCTCTGGACTAGCGGAGAACACCGGGGAGCTGTTTTTT.

The sample holds one count of this clone. The chain carries TRBV5-1 and TRBJ2-3; perhaps TRBD2 as D (5 bases). With 1 base removed from V and 4 bases from J, the gap between germline ends came to 10 bases. CDR3 size: 14 residues. The germline V gene encodes CDR1 SGHRS and CDR2 YFSETQ. CDR3 region: CASSLLLAPDTQYF. Here the CDR3 DNA reads TGCGCCAGCAGCTTGTTGCTAGCACCAGATACGCAGTATTTT.

The V gene is TRBV25-1, the J gene TRBJ1-4; D ambiguous. The length of the CDR3 is 11 residues. CDR1 and CDR2 (germline): MGHDK, SYGVNS. V shed 4 bases and J shed 7 bases, with 4 bases lying between them. CDR3 region: CASSVSEKLFF. As DNA, the CDR3 is TGTGCCAGCAGTGTATCTGAAAAACTGTTTTTT.

This clone was picked up one time. The V call is TRBV28, the J call TRBJ2-3; D gene ambiguous. Per the germline V gene, CDR1 is MDHEN and CDR2 is SYDVKM. This CDR3 comprises 11 residues. Trimming cost V 4 bases and J 5 bases, with 4 bases left between them. CDR3 nucleotide sequence: TGTGCCAGCAGTTCGGTAGATACGCAGTATTTT. It specifies CASSSVDTQYF.

The CDR3 bases are TGTGCCAGCAGCCCCTCCACCGACAGTAGCAATCAGCCCCAGCATTTT. Residues: CASSPSTDSSNQPQHF. The V and J genes are TRBV6-8 and TRBJ1-5; weak D call: TRBD1 (5 bases). Trimming removed 6 bases at V and 0 bases at J, with 15 bases between. This CDR3 is built from 16 residues. The germline CDR1 and CDR2 sequences are MNHGY and SAAAGT.

In this sample, this clone turned up once. The chain recombines TRBV28 with TRBJ1-5; 7 bases map to TRBD1. Germline assignment: CDR1 MDHEN and CDR2 SYDVKM. The CDR3 is 17 amino acids. Unmatched junction bases numbered 8, after V lost 2 bases and J lost 1 base. The CDR3 DNA follows: TGTGCCAGCAGTTTAGGGGGAGGGACAGTGAGCAATCAGCCCCAGCATTTT. This translates into CASSLGGGTVSNQPQHF.

V and J are TRBV7-6 and TRBJ2-7, with 9 bases fitting TRBD1. V trimming: 5 bases; J trimming: 2 bases; junction bases outside the gene matches: 4. The V gene's germline CDR1 is SGHVS and CDR2 FNYEAQ. This CDR3 has 14 amino acids. CDR3 protein: CASSVQGATYEQYF. CDR3 in DNA: TGTGCCAGCAGCGTACAGGGGGCAACCTACGAGCAGTACTTC.

The V call is TRBV6-6, the J call TRBJ1-6; no reliable D call. CDR3 size: 16 residues. CDR1 and CDR2 (germline): MNHNY, SVGAGI (reference sequence). V was cut by 2 bases and J by 2 bases, with 10 bases left in between. As DNA, the CDR3 is TGTGCCAGCAGTTACCGCGGGGAAGCCTATAATTCACCCCTCCACTTT. As protein: CASSYRGEAYNSPLHF.

Only one count was recorded for this clone. The gene calls are TRBV7-2 and TRBJ2-7; the D gene is possibly TRBD1 (5 bases). V lost 6 bases, J lost 4 bases, and 16 bases lay in between. This CDR3 contains 14 residues. Germline values: CDR1 SGHTA, CDR2 FQGNSA. CDR3 in amino acids: CASRQVGALYEQYF. Here the CDR3 DNA reads TGTGCCAGCAGGCAAGTTGGGGCCCTATACGAGCAGTACTTC. Looking up the rest from reference TRBV7-2 and TRBJ2-7 gives the full variable domain: GAGVSQSPSNKVTEKGKDVELRCDPISGHTALYWYRQSLGQGLEFLIYFQGNSAPDKSGLPSDRFSAERTGGSVSTLTIQRTQQEDSAVYLCASRQVGALYEQYFGPGTRLTVT.

The rearrangement uses TRBV6-5 and TRBJ2-3; D remains ambiguous. Per germline, CDR1 MNHEY and CDR2 SVGAGI. V lost 6 bases and J lost 0, with 13 bases in between. CDR3 size: 15 residues. CDR3 region: CASRKVDASTDTQYF. CDR3 DNA: TGTGCCAGCAGAAAGGTAGACGCTAGCACAGATACGCAGTATTTT.

The rearrangement joins TRBV18 to TRBJ1-1; 9 bases align to TRBD1. V lost 3 bases and J lost 4; bases outside the gene matches: 3. The CDR3 runs 14 residues. CDR1 is KGHSH and CDR2 is LQKENI in the germline V gene. The CDR3, as DNA: TGTGCCAGCTCACCCCAACAGGGGGCCACTGAAGCTTTCTTT. The encoded protein is CASSPQQGATEAFF.

The chain uses TRBV6-5 and TRBJ2-7; 7 positions match TRBD1. In germline, CDR1 is MNHEY, CDR2 SVGAGI. This CDR3 has 15 amino acids. Germline trimming cut 6 bases from V and 2 bases from J; bases unmatched to any gene: 10. CDR3 sequence (DNA): TGTGCCAGCAGCCCCCAACCGGGACAGCCCTACGAGCAGTACTTC. It yields the protein CASSPQPGQPYEQYF.

The rearrangement uses TRBV15 and TRBJ1-6; no clear D gene. This CDR3 region has 15 residues. Trimming shortened V by 0 bases and J by 10 bases, and 13 bases separated the two germline ends. Germline loops: CDR1 LNHNV, CDR2 YYDKDF (reference sequence). CDR3 in DNA: TGTGCCACCAGCAGAGATCGAGGGTCGGGATCACCCCTCCACTTT. Encoded protein: CATSRDRGSGSPLHF.

J is TRBJ2-3 and V is TRBV2; D remains ambiguous. The CDR3 length is 14 residues. Germline-derived CDR1 and CDR2 are SNHLY and FYNNEI. V was clipped by 7 bases and J by 4 bases, with 15 bases between them. CDR3 sequence (DNA): TGTGCCAGCACCCGAGCGTCCCGTTCAGATACGCAGTATTTT. It specifies CASTRASRSDTQYF.

The chain has TRBV7-6 and TRBJ1-1; perhaps TRBD1 as D (5 bases). The CDR3 sequence is 13 residues long. Trimming removed 5 bases at V and 5 bases at J, with 12 bases between. Germline loops: CDR1 SGHVS, CDR2 FNYEAQ. The CDR3 nucleotides are TGTGCCAGCAGCCCCCTGGGGGGAACTGAAGCTTTCTTT. It translates to CASSPLGGTEAFF.

Here the CDR3 reads CASSLQGARTDTQYF. The CDR3 DNA follows: TGTGCCAGCTCACTACAGGGGGCGCGCACAGATACGCAGTATTTT. The V and J genes are TRBV18 and TRBJ2-3; TRBD1 matches 9 bases. V lost 4 bases and J lost 1; bases outside the gene matches: 3. The CDR3 runs to 15 residues. Germline V lookup: CDR1 KGHSH, CDR2 LQKENI.

The rearrangement uses TRBV19 and TRBJ2-2; 8 bases align to TRBD2. Germline assignment: CDR1 LNHDA and CDR2 SQIVND (reference sequence). Trimming cost V 0 bases and J 4 bases; bases outside gene matches: 4. This CDR3 is 16 amino acids long. The CDR3 DNA is TGTGCCAGTAGTATAGAGGGACTAGGGTCCACCGGGGAGCTGTTTTTT. This codes for CASSIEGLGSTGELFF.

As to this clone: Other DNA sequences in this sample translate to the same CDR3. This sequence joins TRBV6-5 and TRBJ1-3; D may be TRBD1 (5 bases). Looked up from germline, CDR1 is MNHEY and CDR2 is SVGAGI. Trimming took off 6 bases at V and 2 bases at J, with 8 bases between the two ends. The CDR3 is 13 residues long. The CDR3 region has the DNA TGTGCCAGCAGCCGGACAACTGGAAACACCATATATTTT. It translates to CASSRTTGNTIYF.

The chain combines TRBV7-8 with TRBJ2-3; 7 bases line up with TRBD2. The CDR3 is 13 residues long. The J segment lost 6 bases and the V segment lost 8 bases, leaving 8 bases of the junction unmatched. CDR1 SGHVS and CDR2 FQNEAQ come from the germline V gene. For the CDR3, the DNA is TGTGCCAGCGCTTCGGGAGGCGGTGATACGCAGTATTTT. It is translated as CASASGGGDTQYF.

This clone is a singleton in its sample. This chain links TRBV6-4 with TRBJ1-2; D not resolved. From germline, CDR1 is MRHNA and CDR2 SNTAGT. V was cut by 6 bases and J by 4 bases, with 12 bases left in between. The CDR3 consists of 13 residues. The CDR3, as DNA: TGTGCCAGCAGCGAAGATCGGGGCTATGGCTACACCTTC. This sequence encodes CASSEDRGYGYTF.

A note on this clone: The junction does not match germline at one end; this may be a read error. This chain connects TRBV6-4 to TRBJ1-2; D is ambiguous. CDR1 and CDR2 (germline): MRHNA, SNTAGT. The CDR3 consists of 11 residues. As DNA, the CDR3 is TGTGCCAGCAGTGATGGCCGACTTGCCTTCTTC. Its translation is CASSDGRLAFF.

The chain combines TRBV5-1 with TRBJ2-1; tentatively, D is TRBD1 or TRBD2 (5 bases each). Between the trimmed V and J ends, which lost 2 bases and 0 bases, there was a span of 9 bases. CDR3 size: 15 residues. Germline V gene data show CDR1 as SGHRS and CDR2 as YFSETQ. The chain's CDR3 is CASSFGDHSYNEQFF. The CDR3 bases are TGCGCCAGCAGCTTCGGGGACCACTCCTACAATGAGCAGTTCTTC.

The gene calls are TRBV5-6 and TRBJ2-5; no reliable D call. This CDR3 has 15 amino acids. The germline gives CDR1 SGHDT, CDR2 YYEEEE. The V end was cut by 3 bases, the J end by 5 bases, with 17 bases between. CDR3 sequence: CASSSLAVDAETQYF. CDR3 DNA: TGTGCCAGCAGCTCTCTCGCCGTGGATGCGGAGACCCAGTACTTC.

V is TRBV19 and J is TRBJ1-2; D is possibly TRBD1 (5 bases). V lost 8 bases, J lost 2 bases, and 9 bases lay in between. The V gene's germline CDR1 is LNHDA and CDR2 SQIVND (reference sequence). The CDR3 is 12 residues long. The CDR3 bases are TGTGCCAGTTGGACACAAAACTATGGCTACACCTTC. Its protein product is CASWTQNYGYTF.

The chain employs TRBV11-1 and TRBJ2-5; unclear D gene. CDR1 is SGHAT, CDR2 FQDESV, per germline (reference sequence). The CDR3 covers 14 residues. Trimming took 2 bases from V and 2 from J, leaving 9 bases between them. The chain's CDR3 is CASSLIGIQETQYF. The CDR3 DNA is TGTGCCAGCAGCTTAATAGGGATACAAGAGACCCAGTACTTC.